This T cell receptor (beta chain) emerged from a study of T-cell memory formation after mild COVID-19. Germline-derived CDR1 and CDR2 are SQVTM and ANQGSEA. V dropped 0 bases and J dropped 3 bases, with 9 bases sitting between them. The CDR3 spans 13 residues. This clonotype was counted only a few times. Its antigen is still unknown. 5'RACE primed at constant segments yielded TCR alpha and TCR beta cDNA libraries bearing sample barcodes and UMIs. TCRdb ran MiXCR on the 5' RACE reads and lists one entry per CDR3 protein. Of more than 400,000 distinct CDR3 sequences in the sample, 15% to 20% were seen once. Points from the study as a whole: Balance between CD4 and CD8 was seen in clones contracting day 15 to 85, and a CD4+ lean was seen in later expanders. CM and EM subsets held most contracting CD4+ clones; EMRA held CD8+ ones.

The V call is TRBV29-1, the J call TRBJ2-7; D unclear. This clonotype originated in an adult woman who had mild COVID-19 (a few samples of this study predate the infection). Cell type and time point are not known. The sample taken for sequencing was PBMCs or a T cell subset sorted from them (not recorded which). This CDR3 is CSVEEGPIYEQYF. CDR3 nucleotide sequence: TGCAGCGTTGAAGAGGGTCCCATCTACGAGCAGTACTTC.